This passage covers 16 T cell receptor beta chains from one sample sequenced in a study of CD8 T cells in ankylosing spondylitis. Whole-study findings and limits: A TCR beta motif of eight or nine highly homologous variants seemed to mark ankylosing spondylitis blood.

One entry per CDR3 protein, called by TCRdb with MiXCR from the 5' RACE reads. The sample includes fewer than 750,000 distinct CDR3 sequences, 15% to 20% of them seen just once. These receptors have no known antigen. Sequenced sample: blood, either unsorted or a sorted T cell fraction (not recorded which). All receptors come from a male donor with ankylosing spondylitis.

The genes are TRBV4-2 and TRBJ2-1; 8 bases are shared with TRBD2. In germline, CDR1 is LGHNA, CDR2 YNFKEQ. The CDR3 covers 16 residues. The ends lost 4 bases at V and 3 bases at J; junction bases unmatched: 8. The CDR3 region is CASSLQREIGYNEQFF. CDR3 DNA: TGTGCCAGCAGCCTCCAGCGGGAGATCGGCTACAATGAGCAGTTCTTC.

The chain has TRBV6-5 and TRBJ1-3; a possible D gene is TRBD1 (6 bases). The CDR3 length is 11 residues. The germline gives CDR1 MNHEY, CDR2 SVGAGI. Trimming cost V 7 bases and J 7 bases, with 8 bases left between them. CDR3 sequence reads: CASMRGNTIYF. The CDR3 nucleotides read TGTGCCAGCATGAGGGGGAACACCATATATTTT.

J is TRBJ2-2 and V is TRBV5-1; D is ambiguous. The germline CDR1 and CDR2 sequences are SGHRS and YFSETQ. V lost 0 bases and J lost 2, with 8 bases in between. The length of the CDR3 is 15 residues. The CDR3 DNA sequence: TGCGCCAGCAGCTTGGCCGTTCTTAACACCGGGGAGCTGTTTTTT. Residues: CASSLAVLNTGELFF.

V and J are TRBV25-1 and TRBJ2-1; TRBD2 agrees at 9 bases. Germline V lookup: CDR1 MGHDK, CDR2 SYGVNS. CDR3 length: 15 residues. The junction had 6 bases not matched to a gene; V was cut back by 3 bases and J by 6 bases. CDR3 bases: TGTGCCAGCAGTGAGCTGCGGGAGGGCCGCAATGAGCAGTTCTTC. As protein: CASSELREGRNEQFF.

The chain joins TRBV6-4 to TRBJ1-1; 7 bases map to TRBD1. The V segment lost 8 bases and the J segment 1 base; nucleotides outside the gene matches: 16. The germline V gene has CDR1 MRHNA and CDR2 SNTAGT. The CDR3 length is 17 residues. CDR3 region: CASSVTFRQGENTEAFF. The DNA of the CDR3 is TGTGCCAGCTCAGTCACTTTCCGACAGGGAGAGAACACTGAAGCTTTCTTT.

This clonotype has more than one count but fewer than ten. This chain uses TRBV20-1 with TRBJ2-3; D tentatively reads TRBD1 or TRBD2 (5 bases each). Trimming pared 3 bases from V and 0 bases from J, leaving 13 bases between. The CDR3 length is 15 residues. Germline V lookup: CDR1 DFQATT, CDR2 SNEGSKA (reference sequence). The CDR3: CSASSRGTSTDTQYF. The CDR3 DNA reads as TGCAGTGCTAGTTCCCGGGGCACTAGCACAGATACGCAGTATTTT.

This clonotype was counted between two and nine times. This chain connects TRBV28 to TRBJ2-1; D unresolved. This CDR3 region has 17 residues. The germline V and J ends were trimmed by 6 bases and 0 bases, with 18 bases remaining between them. The germline V gene has CDR1 MDHEN and CDR2 SYDVKM. CDR3 loop: CASSPKGPRTSYNEQFF. CDR3 bases: TGTGCCAGCAGCCCAAAAGGGCCCAGGACCTCCTACAATGAGCAGTTCTTC.

This clonotype was seen repeatedly, ten times or more. J is TRBJ2-1 and V is TRBV28; tentatively, D is TRBD1 or TRBD2 (5 bases each). V was shortened by 4 bases and J by 1 base, with 14 bases between the two germline ends. This CDR3 has 16 residues. Germline-derived CDR1 and CDR2 are MDHEN and SYDVKM. CDR3 bases: TGTGCCAGCAGTTCCTCCGGGAAGGGGTCCTACAATGAGCAGTTCTTC. Its protein is CASSSSGKGSYNEQFF.

The sample holds a few counts of this clonotype. V usage is TRBV11-1 and J usage is TRBJ1-2; 9 nucleotides line up with TRBD1. The ends lost 5 bases at V and 3 bases at J; junction bases unmatched: 10. The CDR3 consists of 16 residues. Germline CDR1 and CDR2: SGHAT and FQDESV (reference sequence). CDR3 residues: CASSIHRDRDYYGYTF. The DNA of the CDR3 is TGTGCCAGCAGCATACACCGGGACAGGGACTACTATGGCTACACCTTC.

V is TRBV12-3 or TRBV12-4 and J is TRBJ2-1; 8 positions agree with TRBD2. V dropped 4 bases and J dropped 9; count of bases not matched to a gene: 14. The CDR3 runs to 16 residues. The CDR3 DNA is TGTGCCAGCAGTTCCTCACTAGGAGCGGGGGTCTTTGAGCAGTTCTTC. Translation gives CASSSSLGAGVFEQFF.

The rearrangement uses TRBV7-2 and TRBJ1-2; a weak D match, TRBD1 (5 bases). Trimming removed 4 bases at V and 1 base at J, with 13 bases between. Germline CDR1 SGHTA, CDR2 FQGNSA. This CDR3 spans 15 amino acids. CDR3 bases: TGTGCCAGCAGCTCGGGGACGGGTTATAACTATGGCTACACCTTC. Its translation is CASSSGTGYNYGYTF.

This clonotype was picked up a small number of times. The chain links TRBV12-3 or TRBV12-4 to TRBJ1-4; 8 bases agree with TRBD1. The CDR3 covers 14 residues. V was pared by 6 bases and J by 8 bases, with 8 bases of the junction left unmatched. DNA for the CDR3: TGTGCCAGCAGCCTAGACAGGGGTATGGAAAAACTGTTTTTT. The encoded protein is CASSLDRGMEKLFF.

This clonotype was seen repeatedly, ten times or more. The chain joins TRBV6-5 to TRBJ2-7; TRBD1 aligns across 7 bases. The CDR3 covers 15 residues. CDR1 and CDR2 (germline): MNHEY, SVGAGI. V shed 4 bases and J 3 bases; nucleotides not matched to a gene: 9. The CDR3 loop is CASSSARQGNYEQYF. The CDR3 DNA is TGTGCCAGCAGTTCAGCCCGACAGGGCAACTACGAGCAGTACTTC.

This chain connects TRBV7-6 to TRBJ2-7; 10 nucleotides agree with TRBD2. The CDR3 sequence is 17 residues long. Trimming at V came to 5 bases and at J to 1 base, leaving 11 bases not matched to a gene. Per the germline V gene, CDR1 is SGHVS and CDR2 is FNYEAQ. This chain's CDR3 is CASSPYSSGRASYEQYF. The CDR3 bases are TGTGCCAGCAGCCCCTACTCAAGCGGGAGGGCTTCCTACGAGCAGTACTTC.

This clonotype showed up just a few times. V usage is TRBV4-2 and J usage is TRBJ1-5, with D perhaps matching TRBD1 (6 bases). The ends were cut back, 0 bases at V and 1 base at J, with 16 bases in the middle. This CDR3 has 18 amino acids. Germline values: CDR1 LGHNA, CDR2 YNFKEQ. The CDR3 DNA reads TGTGCCAGCAGCCAAGATAAATTCTACAGGGCGAGCAATCAGCCCCAGCATTTT. This translates into CASSQDKFYRASNQPQHF.

The chain carries TRBV7-9 and TRBJ2-1, with unresolved D. Trimming cost V 1 base and J 9 bases, with 10 bases left between them. CDR1 is SEHNR, CDR2 FQNEAQ, per germline (reference sequence). The CDR3 has 13 amino acids. Here the CDR3 reads CASSLDPTVEQFF. The CDR3 DNA is TGTGCCAGCAGCTTAGATCCCACGGTTGAGCAGTTCTTC. The entire variable domain, with the rest obtained from reference TRBV7-9 and TRBJ2-1, is as follows: DTGVSQNPRHKITKRGQNVTFRCDPISEHNRLYWYRQTLGQGPEFLTYFQNEAQLEKSRLLSDRFSAERPKGSFSTLEIQRTEQGDSAMYLCASSLDPTVEQFFGPGTRLTVL.